The 5 T cell receptor beta chains below come from one sample, sequenced in a study of B cell selection in AIRE deficiency. The assay was immunoSEQ multiplex PCR, and TCRdb's table has in-frame clones only and misses some. The repertoire holds tens of thousands of clones, with approximately 96% as singletons. Conventional CD4 T cells were sorted as CD4+CD127+ cells. Sequencing was performed on CD4+CD127+ conventional T cells sorted from PBMCs. The receptors originated from a human donor in good health.

The DNA of the CDR3 is TGTGCCAGCAGCAAAGAACAGGGGACGTACACCGGGGAGCTGTTTTTT. Its translation: CASSKEQGTYTGELFF. The chain uses TRBV21-1 and TRBJ2-2; the listed D gene, TRBD1, was not tested against the DNA. TRBV21-1 is a known pseudogene. The CDR3 extends over 16 amino acids.

V usage is TRBV9 and J usage is TRBJ1-2, with 7 nucleotides matching TRBD1. J gave up 7 bases and V 1 base, and 13 bases lay outside the gene matches. This CDR3 contains 16 residues. The germline V gene has CDR1 SGDLS and CDR2 YYNGEE. The CDR3 loop is CASSVMGTDTTSGYTF. CDR3 DNA: TGTGCCAGCAGCGTAATGGGGACAGACACTACCTCTGGCTACACCTTC.

This clone was observed once. The chain couples TRBV28 to TRBJ1-2; D not certain. CDR1 is MDHEN and CDR2 is SYDVKM in the germline V gene. Trimming removed 3 bases at V and 6 bases at J, with 8 bases between. CDR3 length: 12 residues. The CDR3 reads CASSLMDHGYTF. The CDR3 DNA reads TGTGCCAGCAGTTTGATGGATCATGGCTACACCTTC.

The V and J genes are TRBV27 and TRBJ1-2, with 7 positions matching TRBD1. J was trimmed by 4 bases and V by 6 bases; bases with no gene match: 5. The CDR3 is 13 residues long. From germline, CDR1 is MNHEY and CDR2 SMNVEV (reference sequence). CDR3: CASRVTGSYGYTF. CDR3 DNA: TGTGCCAGCAGGGTGACAGGGAGCTATGGCTACACCTTC.

The rearrangement links TRBV18 to TRBJ1-5; D not certain. CDR3 size: 13 residues. In germline, CDR1 is KGHSH, CDR2 LQKENI. Trimming left V 3 bases short and J 5 bases short, with 8 bases between. In nucleotides, the CDR3 is TGTGCCAGCTCACCGGCTACCGATCAGCCCCAGCATTTT. Its protein is CASSPATDQPQHF.